This TCR beta chain was identified during a study of shared clonotypes between healthy human individuals. This clone was picked up one time. No antigen is known for it. The assay was carried out at the deep level. TCRdb's table, derived via immunoSEQ multiplex PCR, lists solely in-frame clones and lacks some. In the table there are 2 million to 2.5 million clones, under 97% of which are singletons. The V segment lost 8 bases and the J segment 0 bases; nucleotides outside the gene matches: 9. There are 16 residues in the CDR3. Germline-derived CDR1 and CDR2 are SNHLY and FYNNEI. Study-wide findings and caveats: Exclusively blood specimens were collected; tissue repertoires likely differ.

This clonotype was sampled from a man between 18 and 29 years old in good health. The chain recombines TRBV2 with TRBJ1-5; 8 bases fit TRBD1. Specimen: naive CD4+ T cells sorted from blood. Subset: CD45RA+ positively selected. The CDR3 DNA reads TGTGCCAGCGCATCGAGAGGACAGGGTAGCAATCAGCCCCAGCATTTT. Translating it yields CASASRGQGSNQPQHF.